These T cell receptor beta chains were read from a single sample in a study of T cells in Graves' hyperthyroidism and ophthalmopathy. TCRdb re-analysed the multiplex PCR reads in MiXCR, keeping a single row per CDR3 protein. The sample has under 350,000 distinct CDR3 sequences, 15% to 20% seen once. Sequenced sample: blood. The receptors stem from a woman aged 45-59 years with Graves' hyperthyroidism. Each CDR3 is given with its conserved first and last residue. A D gene is named only where the DNA matches it firmly. Rows may omit the clone size; those that give it use once, few, many or a size class.

TRBV5-5,.,TRBD1,TRBJ2-2,15,TGTGCCACCAGTACGGACAGGGGATACGCCGGGGAGCTGTTTTTT,CATSTDRGYAGELFF
TRBV5-1,once,.,TRBJ2-7,15,TGCGCCAGCGGCCATAGACAGGATACTAACTACGAGCAGTACTTC,CASGHRQDTNYEQYF
TRBV13,few,.,TRBJ1-5,14,TGTGCCAGCAGCTCGGGGGGTCGAAATCAGCCCCAGCATTTT,CASSSGGRNQPQHF
TRBV11-2,many,TRBD1,TRBJ1-1,17,TGTGCCAGCAGCTTAGTGGGACAGGGGGCCCTAAGCACTGAAGCTTTCTTT,CASSLVGQGALSTEAFF
TRBV6-1,few,.,TRBJ2-2,15,TGTGCCAGCAGTGACAGGGCACTGAACACCGGGGAGCTGTTTTTT,CASSDRALNTGELFF
TRBV30,.,.,TRBJ1-1,15,TGTGCCTGGAGTGTAGCCCTGGGGCTCTACACTGAAGCTTTCTTT,CAWSVALGLYTEAFF
TRBV7-8,few,TRBD2,TRBJ2-5,20,TGTGCCAGCAGCTTAGCGCGGGTCGGCCTACTAGCGGGGGAGAAGGAGACCCAGTACTTC,CASSLARVGLLAGEKETQYF
TRBV5-6,.,.,TRBJ1-1,14,TGTGCCAGCAGCTTGGAGCTTCTGGACGGCGAAGCTTTCTTT,CASSLELLDGEAFF
TRBV2,many,.,TRBJ1-6,14,TGTGCCAGCAGATGGACTGGGTATAATTCACCCCTCCACTTT,CASRWTGYNSPLHF
TRBV18,many,TRBD1,TRBJ2-3,12,TGTGCCAGCGCGCAGGGGGCAGATACGCAGTATTTT,CASAQGADTQYF
TRBV2,many,TRBD2,TRBJ2-7,19,TGTGCCAGCAGTCCTACGGCCGATCGTAGCGGGAGGTCGCCCGGGGAGCAGTACTTC,CASSPTADRSGRSPGEQYF
TRBV10-1,many,.,TRBJ1-1,13,TGCGCCAGCAGAGCTCAGCAGAACACTGAAGCTTTCTTT,CASRAQQNTEAFF
TRBV19,.,TRBD2,TRBJ2-1,14,TGTGCCAGTACCCCTAGCGGGACCCACAATGAGCAGTTCTTC,CASTPSGTHNEQFF
TRBV28,.,TRBD1,TRBJ2-3,16,TGTGCCAGCAGTTTACGGCCAGGGGGCGCCTCAGATACGCAGTATTTT,CASSLRPGGASDTQYF
TRBV19,.,.,TRBJ2-5,13,TGTGCCAGTAAACCTGCGGAACAAGAGACCCAGTACTTC,CASKPAEQETQYF
TRBV5-1,many,.,TRBJ1-5,13,TGCGCCAGCAGCCAGGACAGAGATCAGCCCCAGCATTTT,CASSQDRDQPQHF
TRBV20-1,.,TRBD1,TRBJ2-5,14,TGCAGTGCTAGCGGGACAGGGGATCAAGAGACCCAGTACTTC,CSASGTGDQETQYF
TRBV11-2,many,TRBD1,TRBJ2-1,15,TGTGCCAGCAGTCGTACCGGGACAGCCTACAATGAGCAGTTCTTC,CASSRTGTAYNEQFF
TRBV2,.,.,TRBJ2-3,13,TGTGCCAGCAGTGAAGGGGCTTTAGGCACGCAGTATTTT,CASSEGALGTQYF
TRBV20-1,.,TRBD2,TRBJ2-5,16,TGCAGTGCTAGAGATATCGCTAGCGGGTTTAGGGAGACCCAGTACTTC,CSARDIASGFRETQYF
TRBV28,many,.,TRBJ2-7,14,TGTGCCAGCAGTTTTCGGGGACCTACCTACGAGCAGTACTTC,CASSFRGPTYEQYF
TRBV7-2,.,.,TRBJ2-7,15,TGTGCCAGCAGCTTATTATCAGGCGATCCCTACGAGCAGTACTTC,CASSLLSGDPYEQYF
TRBV29-1,.,.,TRBJ1-2,11,TGCAGCGTTGGGACAGTTTATGGCTACACCTTC,CSVGTVYGYTF
TRBV20-1,many,TRBD1,TRBJ1-5,13,TGCAGTGCTAGCCGACAGGGGGGCCAGCCCCAGCATTTT,CSASRQGGQPQHF
TRBV7-7,few,.,TRBJ2-1,13,TGTGCTAGCAGCTCGGGCGTAGGGTCGGAGCAGTTCTTC,CASSSGVGSEQFF
TRBV3-1,.,TRBD2,TRBJ2-5,16,TGTGCCAGCGGGGGAGGGGAGGGCGGATTTCAAGAGACCCAGTACTTC,CASGGGEGGFQETQYF
TRBV27,few,.,TRBJ1-2,14,TGTGCCAGCAGTTCCCGGGACGGCGGAAGTGGCTACACCTTC,CASSSRDGGSGYTF
TRBV28,many,.,TRBJ2-5,13,TGTGCCAGCAGGGGCGGCAGGTTGGAGACCCAGTACTTC,CASRGGRLETQYF
TRBV28,few,.,TRBJ2-7,13,TGTGCCAGCACCCTGGGGGCTCATTACGAGCAGTACTTC,CASTLGAHYEQYF
TRBV30,few,.,TRBJ2-5,14,TGTGCCTGGAGTAACGGACAAGCCCAAGAGACCCAGTACTTC,CAWSNGQAQETQYF
TRBV2,few,.,TRBJ1-6,13,TGTGCCAGGTCGGCGTCGAATAATTCACCCCTCCACTTT,CARSASNNSPLHF
TRBV10-3,.,.,TRBJ2-7,13,TGTGCCATCAGAAAGGACCCACACTACGAGCAGTACTTC,CAIRKDPHYEQYF
TRBV7-9,few,TRBD2,TRBJ2-3,16,TGTGCCAGCAGCCCAGGACTAGCGGTAGGGATGGGGACGCAGTATTTT,CASSPGLAVGMGTQYF
TRBV28,many,.,TRBJ1-1,14,TGTGCCAGCAGTTTGGTATTGGGGCGGACAGAAGCTTTCTTT,CASSLVLGRTEAFF
TRBV20-1,.,.,TRBJ1-2,14,TGCAGTGCTGGATCCAGGTCTGAGAACTATGGCTACACCTTC,CSAGSRSENYGYTF
TRBV4-1,few,.,TRBJ1-2,14,TGCGCCAGCAGCCAGTCGAACGAACGGGGTGGCTACACCTTC,CASSQSNERGGYTF
TRBV5-1,.,TRBD2,TRBJ2-7,16,TGCGCCAGCAGCTCTGCCCTGACTAGCGGGAGCTACGAGCAGTACTTC,CASSSALTSGSYEQYF
TRBV6-1,.,.,TRBJ1-1,14,TGTGCCAGCACCCGAGGGACGGTGAACACTGAAGCTTTCTTT,CASTRGTVNTEAFF
TRBV6-1,.,.,TRBJ1-2,13,TGTGCCAGTATCGACCCCAGGGATTTTGGCTACACCTTC,CASIDPRDFGYTF
TRBV10-1,.,.,TRBJ1-3,17,TGCGACCGTCGCCGCCAGGGTCAGGCTTACTCTGGAAACACCATATATTTT,CDRRRQGQAYSGNTIYF
TRBV20-1,few,.,TRBJ2-7,16,TGCAGTGCTAGAGATCCCATTCGGGTTTCTGCCTACGAGCAGTACTTC,CSARDPIRVSAYEQYF
TRBV5-1,.,.,TRBJ2-3,15,TGCACCAGCACTCGGGGTCCGGGGACCACAGATACGCAGTATTTT,CTSTRGPGTTDTQYF
TRBV6-4,many,.,TRBJ2-1,15,TGTGCCAGCGCCAAGGGGAATAACCTCTACAATGAGCAGTTCTTC,CASAKGNNLYNEQFF
TRBV12-3/TRBV12-4,.,.,TRBJ2-7,14,TGTGCCGGCAGTCGAGGTGGGTCGACCTACGAGCAGTACTTC,CAGSRGGSTYEQYF
TRBV18,.,.,TRBJ1-3,13,TGTGCCAGCTCACCTGGACCTGGAGACACCATATATTTT,CASSPGPGDTIYF
TRBV4-1,.,.,TRBJ1-2,12,TGCGCCAGCAGCCAAGACAGCTATGGCTACACCTTC,CASSQDSYGYTF
TRBV6-5,many,.,TRBJ1-5,13,TGTGCCAGCAGTTACTCGTTTTATCAGCCCCAGCATTTT,CASSYSFYQPQHF
TRBV20-1,many,TRBD2,TRBJ2-7,13,TGCAGTGCTCCCGGGACTAGCGCCTACGAGCAGTACTTC,CSAPGTSAYEQYF
TRBV5-1,many,TRBD2,TRBJ2-7,15,TGCGCCAGCACCCCAACTAGCGGACAATCCTACGAGCAGTACTTC,CASTPTSGQSYEQYF
TRBV5-1,few,.,TRBJ1-4,14,TGCGCCAGTCGATCGGTTGCAACTAATGAAAAACTGTTTTTT,CASRSVATNEKLFF
TRBV6-5,.,TRBD1,TRBJ1-3,15,TGTGCCAGCAGTTACAACAGGGGCACTGGAAACACCATATATTTT,CASSYNRGTGNTIYF
TRBV7-9,few,.,TRBJ2-5,12,TGTGCCAGCAGCCCACTCTCGGAGACCCAGTACTTC,CASSPLSETQYF
TRBV7-9,.,TRBD2,TRBJ2-1,15,TGTGCCAGCAGCTTAGCGACTAGCGGGCAGGGTGAGCAGTTCTTC,CASSLATSGQGEQFF
TRBV12-3/TRBV12-4,many,.,TRBJ2-1,15,TGTGCCAGCAGTTGGGGACGGGGAACCTACAATGAGCAGTTCTTC,CASSWGRGTYNEQFF
TRBV3-1,.,.,TRBJ1-1,15,TGTGCCAGCAGCCACCTGAGGTCCCTTACCCCTGAAGCTTTCTTT,CASSHLRSLTPEAFF
TRBV7-9,many,.,TRBJ2-3,13,TGTGCCAGCAGCTGGCGACCCACAGATACGCAGTATTTT,CASSWRPTDTQYF
TRBV29-1,few,TRBD1,TRBJ2-7,12,TGCAGCGGAGGACAGGAGGTCTACGAGCAGTACTTC,CSGGQEVYEQYF
TRBV7-2,.,.,TRBJ1-1,13,TGTGCCAGCAGCTCACAGATGGGCACTGAAGCTTTCTTT,CASSSQMGTEAFF